Below, one T cell receptor beta chain is given with its context. The target antigen is unknown. It was template switching that added a universal primer site, and there were unique molecular identifiers on the cDNA. TCRdb ran MiXCR on the 5' RACE reads and lists one entry per CDR3 protein. The table includes approximately 1.8 million distinct CDR3 sequences, about 32% detected once. The V and J ends lost 4 bases and 4 bases, in that order; junction bases with no gene match: 5. This CDR3 has 15 residues. From germline, CDR1 is MNHNS and CDR2 SASEGT. The source of the sample is a study of identical twins. Study-level findings and limits: For zero-insertion analyses, partial confounding could come from invariant MAIT and iNKT cells. Weaker excess twin sharing was observed in beta out-of-frame sequences. Reduced insertions were recorded for abundant cord blood beta clonotypes, with no such pattern in memory repertoires.

This chain connects TRBV6-1 to TRBJ2-2; 8 bases are a match to TRBD1. This sequence originates from a newborn girl in good health. Sequenced input: cord blood. CDR3 sequence reads: CASSAQGASTGELFF. The CDR3 DNA sequence: TGTGCCAGCAGTGCCCAGGGGGCGAGCACCGGGGAGCTGTTTTTT.